The clone carrying this T cell receptor beta chain was counted a few times. This CDR3 has 14 amino acids. Trimming took 2 bases from V and 1 from J, leaving 8 bases between them. Germline V gene data show CDR1 as MNHEY and CDR2 as SVGAGI. This sample is drawn from a study of blood T cells in healthy people across ages. Primers used in a second PCR of about 6 to 11 cycles were a sample-barcoded 5' primer and a J-beta primer mix. TCRdb reprocessed the 5' RACE reads with MiXCR, giving one entry per CDR3 protein. The data show around 1,600,000 distinct CDR3 sequences, about 45% seen once. Material: blood. The V gene is TRBV6-5, the J gene TRBJ1-1; TRBD1 is a possible D gene (6 bases). This clonotype was obtained from a woman aged 18-29 years in good health. The CDR3 spells CASSYGQSNTEAFF. CDR3 bases: TGTGCCAGCAGTTACGGACAGTCGAACACTGAAGCTTTCTTT.